The present T cell receptor beta chain was sequenced within a study of blood T cell repertoires in COVID-19. Overall study: Spain, Italy and the United States supplied samples that represented acute and convalescent COVID-19. T cells, B-cell-depleted T cells, or PBMCs supplied cDNA or gDNA.

Under the authors' procedure: Cell counts per sample came from amplifying reference gene primers. The repertoire was sequenced with immunoSEQ multiplex PCR; TCRdb's copy has only in-frame clones and lacks some. That table furnishes V, J and clone size, whereas the DNA furnished D and trimming. In the table there are about 74,000 clones, around 87% of which are singletons. The sequence was collected from a woman aged 80 or older with active or convalescent COVID-19. The sample consisted of peripheral blood.

The CDR3 sequence is CATSRDPQETQYF. The CDR3 DNA reads TGTGCCACCAGCAGAGATCCTCAAGAGACCCAGTACTTC. The V gene is TRBV15, the J gene TRBJ2-5; D is uncertain. V was shortened by 0 bases and J by 2 bases, with 4 bases between the two germline ends. Looked up from germline, CDR1 is LNHNV and CDR2 is YYDKDF (reference sequence). The length of the CDR3 is 13 residues.